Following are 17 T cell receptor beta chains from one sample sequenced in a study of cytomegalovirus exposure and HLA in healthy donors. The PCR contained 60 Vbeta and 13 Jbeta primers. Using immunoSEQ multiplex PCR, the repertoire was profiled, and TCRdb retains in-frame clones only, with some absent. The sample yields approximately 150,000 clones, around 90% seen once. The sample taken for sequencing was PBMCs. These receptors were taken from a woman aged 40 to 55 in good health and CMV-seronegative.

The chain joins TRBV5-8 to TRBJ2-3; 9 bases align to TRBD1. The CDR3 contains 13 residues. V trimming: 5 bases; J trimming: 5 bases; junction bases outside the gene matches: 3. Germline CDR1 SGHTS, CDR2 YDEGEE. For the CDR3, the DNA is TGTGCCAGCAGACAGGGGGCTCTAGATACGCAGTATTTT. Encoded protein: CASRQGALDTQYF.

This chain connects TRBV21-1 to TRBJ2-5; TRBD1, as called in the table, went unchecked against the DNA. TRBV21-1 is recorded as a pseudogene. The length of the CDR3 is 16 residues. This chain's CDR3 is CASSKQGPTIQETQYF. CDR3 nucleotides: TGTGCCAGCAGCAAACAGGGCCCCACGATACAAGAGACCCAGTACTTC.

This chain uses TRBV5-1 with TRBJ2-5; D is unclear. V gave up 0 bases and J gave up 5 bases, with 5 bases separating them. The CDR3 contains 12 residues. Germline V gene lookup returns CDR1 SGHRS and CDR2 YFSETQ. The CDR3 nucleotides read TGCGCCAGCAGCTTGGGGCTGGAGACCCAGTACTTC. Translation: CASSLGLETQYF.

This chain's CDR3 is CASSEEGGRADEQFF. The DNA of the CDR3 is TGTGCCAGCAGTGAGGAAGGCGGGAGGGCCGATGAGCAGTTCTTC. The V and J genes are TRBV2 and TRBJ2-1; 9 bases are shared with TRBD2. The CDR3 has 15 residues. The germline V gene has CDR1 SNHLY and CDR2 FYNNEI. The V and J ends lost 3 bases and 8 bases, in that order; junction bases with no gene match: 8.

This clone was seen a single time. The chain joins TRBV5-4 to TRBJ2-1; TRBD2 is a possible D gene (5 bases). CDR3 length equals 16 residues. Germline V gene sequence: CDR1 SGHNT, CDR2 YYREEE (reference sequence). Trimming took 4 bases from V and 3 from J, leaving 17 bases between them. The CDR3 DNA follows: TGTGCCAGCAGCAAAAGCGCAGGAGGAGGCTACAATGAGCAGTTCTTC. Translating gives CASSKSAGGGYNEQFF. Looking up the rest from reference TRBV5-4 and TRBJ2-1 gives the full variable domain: ETGVTQSPTHLIKTRGQQVTLRCSSQSGHNTVSWYQQALGQGPQFIFQYYREEENGRGNFPPRFSGLQFPNYSSELNVNALELDDSALYLCASSKSAGGGYNEQFFGPGTRLTVL.

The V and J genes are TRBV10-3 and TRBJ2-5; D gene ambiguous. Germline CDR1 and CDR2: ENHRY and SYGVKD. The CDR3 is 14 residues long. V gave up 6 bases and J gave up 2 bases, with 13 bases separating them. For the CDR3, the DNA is TGTGCCATCAGCCGCGAGACACCACAAGAGACCCAGTACTTC. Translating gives CAISRETPQETQYF.

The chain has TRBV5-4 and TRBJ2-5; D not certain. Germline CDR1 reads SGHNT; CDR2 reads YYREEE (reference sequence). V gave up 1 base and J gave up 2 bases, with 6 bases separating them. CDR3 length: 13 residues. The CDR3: CASSLPRQETQYF. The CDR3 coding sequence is TGTGCCAGCAGCTTGCCCCGTCAAGAGACCCAGTACTTC.

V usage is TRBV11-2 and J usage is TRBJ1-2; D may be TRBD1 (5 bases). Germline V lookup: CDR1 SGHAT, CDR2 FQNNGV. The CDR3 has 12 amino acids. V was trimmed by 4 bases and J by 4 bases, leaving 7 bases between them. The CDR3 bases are TGTGCCAGCAGCTCAACAGGCTATGGCTACACCTTC. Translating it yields CASSSTGYGYTF.

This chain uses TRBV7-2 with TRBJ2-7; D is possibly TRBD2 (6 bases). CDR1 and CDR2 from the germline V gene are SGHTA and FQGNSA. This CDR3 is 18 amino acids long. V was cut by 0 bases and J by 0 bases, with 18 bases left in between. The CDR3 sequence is CASSLAPPFRESSYEQYF. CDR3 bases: TGTGCCAGCAGCTTAGCGCCTCCCTTCCGGGAGTCCTCCTACGAGCAGTACTTC.

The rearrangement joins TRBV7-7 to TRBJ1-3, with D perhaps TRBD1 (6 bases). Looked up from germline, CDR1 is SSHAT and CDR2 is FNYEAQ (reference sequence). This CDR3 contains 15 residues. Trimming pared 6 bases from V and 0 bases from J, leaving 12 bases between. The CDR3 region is CASRPTGLSGNTIYF. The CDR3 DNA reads TGTGCCAGCAGGCCGACAGGCCTCTCTGGAAACACCATATATTTT.

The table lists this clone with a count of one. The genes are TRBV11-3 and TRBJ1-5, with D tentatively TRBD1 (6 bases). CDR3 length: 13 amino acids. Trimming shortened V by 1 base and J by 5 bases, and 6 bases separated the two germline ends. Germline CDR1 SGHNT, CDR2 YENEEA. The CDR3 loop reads CASSLGQDQPQHF. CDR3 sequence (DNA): TGTGCCAGCAGCTTAGGACAGGATCAGCCCCAGCATTTT.

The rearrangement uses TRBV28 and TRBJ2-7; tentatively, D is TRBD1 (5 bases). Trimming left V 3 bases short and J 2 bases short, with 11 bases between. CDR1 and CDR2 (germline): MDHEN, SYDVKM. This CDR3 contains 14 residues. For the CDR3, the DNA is TGTGCCAGCAGTTTCAGGGTAATCCCCTACGAGCAGTACTTC. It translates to CASSFRVIPYEQYF.

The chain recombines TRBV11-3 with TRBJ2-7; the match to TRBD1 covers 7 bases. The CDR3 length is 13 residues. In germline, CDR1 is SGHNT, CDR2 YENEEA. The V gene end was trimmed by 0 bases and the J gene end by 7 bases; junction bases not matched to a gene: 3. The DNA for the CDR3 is TGTGCCAGCAGCTTAGAGGACAGGATGGAGCAGTACTTC. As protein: CASSLEDRMEQYF.

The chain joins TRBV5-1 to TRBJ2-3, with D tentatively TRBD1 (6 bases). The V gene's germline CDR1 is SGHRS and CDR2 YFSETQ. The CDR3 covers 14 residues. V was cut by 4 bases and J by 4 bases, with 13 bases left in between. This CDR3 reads CASSNPQGPDTQYF. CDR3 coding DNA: TGCGCCAGCAGCAACCCCCAGGGGCCAGATACGCAGTATTTT.

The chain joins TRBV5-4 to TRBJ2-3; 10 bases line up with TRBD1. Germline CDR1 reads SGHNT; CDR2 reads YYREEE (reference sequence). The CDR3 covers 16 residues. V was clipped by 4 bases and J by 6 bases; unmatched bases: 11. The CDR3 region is CASSRGGDRGYDTQYF. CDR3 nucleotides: TGTGCCAGCAGCCGGGGTGGGGACAGGGGTTACGATACGCAGTATTTT.

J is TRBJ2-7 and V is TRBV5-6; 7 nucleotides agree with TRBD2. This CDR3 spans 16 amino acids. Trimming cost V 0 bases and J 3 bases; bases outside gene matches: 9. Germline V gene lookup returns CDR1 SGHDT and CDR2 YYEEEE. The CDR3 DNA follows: TGTGCCAGCAGCTTGGGCCGGACTAGGGTTGTCTACGAGCAGTACTTC. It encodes CASSLGRTRVVYEQYF.

CDR3 coding DNA: TGTGCCAGCAGGTCAAGGGGGTCCGGCTATGGCTACACCTTC. This codes for CASRSRGSGYGYTF. The chain couples TRBV6-5 to TRBJ1-2; D possibly corresponds to TRBD1 (6 bases). The V gene lost 6 bases and the J gene lost 4 bases, with 15 bases spanning the gap. Germline assignment: CDR1 MNHEY and CDR2 SVGAGI. The CDR3 has 14 amino acids.